These 32 T cell receptor beta chains originate from one sample sequenced in a study of OX40 agonist ivuxolimab in advanced cancers. TCRdb's copy holds only in-frame clones and misses some; the assay was immunoSEQ multiplex PCR. The sample contains about 100,000 clones, 95% to 96% of which appear only once. This specimen was CD4+ or CD8+ T cells sorted from blood, taken in a trial of the OX40 agonist ivuxolimab. Source of these receptors: an adult with an advanced solid tumor such as melanoma, head and neck, liver or kidney cancer.

This chain uses TRBV30 with TRBJ2-7; TRBD1 aligns across 9 bases. The CDR3 is 13 amino acids. Losses at the gene ends were 5 bases for V and 5 bases for J; bases not matched to a gene: 7. Germline V gene lookup returns CDR1 GTSNPN and CDR2 SVGIG (reference sequence). The CDR3 DNA sequence: TGTGCCTGGGCCGGGGACAGGGCCCACGAGCAGTACTTC. Encoded protein: CAWAGDRAHEQYF.

The J gene is TRBJ1-5, the V gene TRBV5-8, with D tentatively TRBD1 (6 bases). The V gene lost 2 bases and the J gene lost 5 bases, with 17 bases spanning the gap. The CDR3 consists of 16 residues. Germline lookup yields CDR1 SGHTS and CDR2 YDEGEE. The CDR3 DNA sequence: TGTGCCAGCAGCTTCGAACAGGGACTGGTTTATCAGCCCCAGCATTTT. It encodes CASSFEQGLVYQPQHF.

V usage is TRBV7-9 and J usage is TRBJ1-3; no reliable D call. The V gene lost 2 bases and the J gene lost 2 bases, with 7 bases spanning the gap. This CDR3 has 14 residues. Per the germline V gene, CDR1 is SEHNR and CDR2 is FQNEAQ (reference sequence). The CDR3 DNA is TGTGCCAGCAGCTTAATGGGCCCTGGAAACACCATATATTTT. Its protein is CASSLMGPGNTIYF.

This chain joins TRBV27 and TRBJ2-3, with D possibly being TRBD2 (5 bases). The V end lost 0 bases, the J end lost 1 base, and 14 bases lay between the germline ends. This CDR3 comprises 17 residues. Germline loops: CDR1 MNHEY, CDR2 SMNVEV (reference sequence). The CDR3 DNA is TGTGCCAGCAGTTTATCCCAGAGCGGTTGGGGCACAGATACGCAGTATTTT. Protein: CASSLSQSGWGTDTQYF.

The chain couples TRBV28 to TRBJ1-5, with 11 bases identical to TRBD1. The V gene's germline CDR1 is MDHEN and CDR2 SYDVKM. The V segment lost 5 bases and the J segment 7 bases; nucleotides outside the gene matches: 7. The CDR3 loop spans 15 amino acids. CDR3 sequence (DNA): TGTGCCAGCAGTAGGGGGACAGGGGGAAGGCAGCCCCAGCATTTT. Amino acid sequence: CASSRGTGGRQPQHF.

The chain uses TRBV4-3 and TRBJ2-1; D perhaps matches TRBD1 (7 bases). Between the trimmed V and J ends, which lost 1 base and 0 bases, there was a span of 10 bases. CDR3 length: 16 amino acids. Germline assignment: CDR1 LGHNA and CDR2 YSLEER. The CDR3 DNA reads TGCGCCAGCAGCCAAGGCGGGACAGCCTCCTACAATGAGCAGTTCTTC. It yields the protein CASSQGGTASYNEQFF.

The genes are TRBV15 and TRBJ1-3; 7 bases map to TRBD1. V dropped 6 bases and J dropped 0; count of bases not matched to a gene: 8. Germline CDR1 and CDR2: LNHNV and YYDKDF (reference sequence). The CDR3 has 16 residues. The DNA of the CDR3 is TGTGCCACCAGGGGGGACAGCTTTATCTCTGGAAACACCATATATTTT. This codes for CATRGDSFISGNTIYF.

The chain employs TRBV2 and TRBJ2-5; TRBD1 aligns across 8 bases. The CDR3 contains 13 residues. Germline V gene sequence: CDR1 SNHLY, CDR2 FYNNEI. The ends lost 7 bases at V and 5 bases at J; junction bases unmatched: 6. CDR3 loop: CASTDRGTETQYF. The CDR3, as DNA: TGTGCCAGCACCGACAGGGGAACGGAGACCCAGTACTTC.

The V and J genes are TRBV6-4 and TRBJ2-3; D tentatively reads TRBD1 or TRBD2 (6 bases each). The CDR3 totals 14 residues. From germline, CDR1 is MRHNA and CDR2 SNTAGT. Trimming removed 0 bases at V and 6 bases at J, with 10 bases between. CDR3 sequence (DNA): TGTGCCAGCAGTGACTCCGGGGGCTGGGATACGCAGTATTTT. This sequence encodes CASSDSGGWDTQYF.

The count of this clone is one. The CDR3: CASSLEDWSGISGELFF. The CDR3 DNA sequence: TGTGCCAGCAGCTTAGAGGACTGGAGCGGGATCTCCGGGGAGCTGTTTTTT. The chain employs TRBV11-3 and TRBJ2-2, with 7 bases that match TRBD2. Germline assignment: CDR1 SGHNT and CDR2 YENEEA. There are 17 residues in the CDR3. Trimming removed 0 bases from V and 6 bases from J; junction bases left unmatched: 10.

The chain couples TRBV19 to TRBJ1-5; a possible D gene is TRBD1 (6 bases). This CDR3 comprises 13 residues. Germline V CDR1 and CDR2: LNHDA, SQIVND (reference sequence). V was cut by 10 bases and J by 2 bases, with 12 bases left in between. The CDR3 loop is CATLKGGNQPQHF. In DNA form, the CDR3 reads TGTGCCACCCTAAAGGGGGGCAATCAGCCCCAGCATTTT. Using reference TRBV19 and TRBJ1-5 for the parts outside the CDR3, the full variable domain is DGGITQSPKYLFRKEGQNVTLSCEQNLNHDAMYWYRQDPGQGLRLIYYSQIVNDFQKGDIAEGYSVSREKKESFPLTVTSAQKNPTAFYLCATLKGGNQPQHFGDGTRLSIL.

The rearrangement joins TRBV11-2 to TRBJ2-7, with D hard to call. This CDR3 contains 13 residues. V gave up 1 base and J gave up 0 bases, with 4 bases separating them. From germline, CDR1 is SGHAT and CDR2 FQNNGV. The CDR3 spells CASSLGGSYEQYF. CDR3 sequence (DNA): TGTGCCAGCAGCTTAGGAGGCTCCTACGAGCAGTACTTC. The variable domain in full, with the rest retrieved from reference TRBV11-2 and TRBJ2-7, is EAGVAQSPRYKIIEKRQSVAFWCNPISGHATLYWYQQILGQGPKLLIQFQNNGVVDDSQLPKDRFSAERLKGVDSTLKIQPAKLEDSAVYLCASSLGGSYEQYFGPGTRLTVT.

The chain employs TRBV6-5 and TRBJ2-7; 7 bases line up with TRBD2. Germline V gene data show CDR1 as MNHEY and CDR2 as SVGAGI. This CDR3 has 14 amino acids. Unmatched junction bases numbered 8, after V lost 6 bases and J lost 3 bases. The DNA for the CDR3 is TGTGCCAGCAGCCCGGGGCTAGCGGACTACGAGCAGTACTTC. Its translation: CASSPGLADYEQYF.

J is TRBJ2-7 and V is TRBV4-1, with D possibly being TRBD1 (6 bases). The V gene's germline CDR1 is MGHRA and CDR2 YSYEKL. Trimming shortened V by 4 bases and J by 1 base, and 8 bases separated the two germline ends. The CDR3 consists of 13 residues. The CDR3 bases are TGCGCCAGCAGCCTGGACAGTTCCTACGAGCAGTACTTC. Its protein is CASSLDSSYEQYF.

The rearrangement joins TRBV27 to TRBJ2-7; 9 bases are a match to TRBD1. This CDR3 region has 15 residues. Unmatched junction bases numbered 4, after V lost 2 bases and J lost 2 bases. Germline V CDR1 and CDR2: MNHEY, SMNVEV (reference sequence). The CDR3 sequence is CASSLGGQGPYEQYF. The DNA of the CDR3 is TGTGCCAGCAGTTTAGGGGGACAGGGTCCCTACGAGCAGTACTTC.

The chain links TRBV27 to TRBJ2-7; possibly TRBD2 for D (6 bases). CDR1 and CDR2 from the germline V gene are MNHEY and SMNVEV (reference sequence). Trimming took off 5 bases at V and 2 bases at J, with 10 bases between the two ends. This CDR3 has 13 residues. The CDR3 here is CASSPGEAYEQYF. The CDR3 DNA is TGTGCCAGCAGTCCGGGGGAAGCCTACGAGCAGTACTTC.

The chain links TRBV19 to TRBJ1-5, with D possibly being TRBD1 (5 bases). Trimming pared 8 bases from V and 6 bases from J, leaving 17 bases between. Looked up from germline, CDR1 is LNHDA and CDR2 is SQIVND (reference sequence). CDR3 length: 14 residues. CDR3 region: CASSPQGLVQPQHF. In DNA, the CDR3 is TGTGCCAGTTCACCGCAGGGTCTGGTTCAGCCCCAGCATTTT.

The CDR3 DNA follows: TGTGCCAGCAGTTTAGGGTATCGTACGGATACGCAGTATTTT. This sequence encodes CASSLGYRTDTQYF. The chain has TRBV27 and TRBJ2-3; no reliable D call. V dropped 2 bases and J dropped 6 bases, with 12 bases sitting between them. The CDR3 length is 14 residues. Germline V gene data show CDR1 as MNHEY and CDR2 as SMNVEV (reference sequence).

This chain uses TRBV28 with TRBJ2-1; possibly TRBD1 or TRBD2 for D (5 bases each). The germline V gene encodes CDR1 MDHEN and CDR2 SYDVKM. V lost 5 bases and J lost 3, with 14 bases in between. This CDR3 has 15 amino acids. CDR3 DNA sequence: TGTGCCAGCAGTCCCGGGACGTATGTCTACAATGAGCAGTTCTTC. Translation gives CASSPGTYVYNEQFF. The whole variable domain, remainder taken from reference TRBV28 and TRBJ2-1, is DVKVTQSSRYLVKRTGEKVFLECVQDMDHENMFWYRQDPGLGLRLIYFSYDVKMKEKGDIPEGYSVSREKKERFSLILESASTNQTSMYLCASSPGTYVYNEQFFGPGTRLTVL.

The sample holds one count of this clone. The chain uses TRBV28 and TRBJ2-1; D is unresolved. Germline CDR1 MDHEN, CDR2 SYDVKM. V lost 3 bases and J lost 6, with 3 bases in between. The length of the CDR3 is 11 residues. The CDR3 reads CASSLGNEQFF. The DNA for the CDR3 is TGTGCCAGCAGTTTGGGCAATGAGCAGTTCTTC. Based on the CDR3 plus reference TRBV28 and TRBJ2-1, the full variable domain is DVKVTQSSRYLVKRTGEKVFLECVQDMDHENMFWYRQDPGLGLRLIYFSYDVKMKEKGDIPEGYSVSREKKERFSLILESASTNQTSMYLCASSLGNEQFFGPGTRLTVL.

The DNA for the CDR3 is TGTGCCAGCAGCTCCTTCGCCGTGAGCTCCTACGAGCAGTACTTC. Its translation: CASSSFAVSSYEQYF. The genes are TRBV11-2 and TRBJ2-7; D call uncertain. CDR3 length: 15 amino acids. The germline V gene has CDR1 SGHAT and CDR2 FQNNGV. The V and J ends lost 4 bases and 0 bases respectively, with 13 bases between them. The whole variable domain, remainder taken from reference TRBV11-2 and TRBJ2-7, is EAGVAQSPRYKIIEKRQSVAFWCNPISGHATLYWYQQILGQGPKLLIQFQNNGVVDDSQLPKDRFSAERLKGVDSTLKIQPAKLEDSAVYLCASSSFAVSSYEQYFGPGTRLTVT.

The V and J genes are TRBV27 and TRBJ2-1; unclear D gene. The ends were cut back, 0 bases at V and 0 bases at J, with 15 bases in the middle. The CDR3 contains 18 residues. Per the germline V gene, CDR1 is MNHEY and CDR2 is SMNVEV (reference sequence). The CDR3 protein is CASSLSVVARSSYNEQFF. Here the CDR3 DNA reads TGTGCCAGCAGTTTATCGGTGGTAGCTAGAAGCTCCTACAATGAGCAGTTCTTC.

The rearrangement joins TRBV7-4 to TRBJ2-3; D remains unclear. Trimming took 9 bases from V and 6 from J, leaving 7 bases between them. This CDR3 spans 10 amino acids. CDR1 and CDR2 from the germline V gene are SGHVT and SQSDAQ. The DNA for the CDR3 is TGTGCCAGAGGTTTCGATACGCAGTATTTT. It translates to CARGFDTQYF.

The chain uses TRBV14 and TRBJ2-2; D not certain. This CDR3 is 14 amino acids long. Germline V CDR1 and CDR2: SGHDN, FVKESK. V was cut by 1 base and J by 5 bases, with 8 bases left in between. CDR3 amino acids: CASSQVIGTGELFF. Here the CDR3 DNA reads TGTGCCAGCAGCCAAGTAATAGGGACCGGGGAGCTGTTTTTT.

This chain links TRBV7-6 with TRBJ1-6; D gene uncertain. Germline loops: CDR1 SGHVS, CDR2 FNYEAQ. The CDR3 has 13 residues. V lost 0 bases, J lost 13 bases, and 10 bases lay in between. CDR3 nucleotides: TGTGCCAGCAGCTTAGCCCAGTCAAGTCCCCTCCACTTT. It encodes CASSLAQSSPLHF.

This clone was seen just once. V gene TRBV5-6 combines with J gene TRBJ2-1, with D unclear. V was trimmed by 3 bases and J by 9 bases, leaving 10 bases between them. Germline loops: CDR1 SGHDT, CDR2 YYEEEE. The CDR3 runs 12 residues. The CDR3 sequence: CASSWTRSEQFF. The CDR3 DNA is TGTGCCAGCAGCTGGACCAGGAGTGAGCAGTTCTTC.

CDR3 sequence reads: CASSPERRLGDTQYF. As DNA, the CDR3 is TGTGCCAGCAGCCCAGAACGGAGGCTGGGAGATACGCAGTATTTT. The gene calls are TRBV11-2 and TRBJ2-3, with a tentative D call TRBD2 (5 bases). The CDR3 runs to 15 residues. The V end was cut by 5 bases, the J end by 5 bases, with 17 bases between. Germline V gives CDR1 SGHAT, CDR2 FQNNGV.

As DNA, the CDR3 is TGCAGTGCCGGAATTTCTGAGCAGTACTTC. This sequence encodes CSAGISEQYF. The chain joins TRBV20-1 to TRBJ2-7; D not resolved. The V and J ends lost 6 bases and 7 bases respectively, with 10 bases between them. CDR1 DFQATT and CDR2 SNEGSKA come from the germline V gene (reference sequence). The CDR3 length is 10 residues.

The J gene is TRBJ2-6, the V gene TRBV7-2; weak D call: TRBD1 (6 bases). Germline V gene data show CDR1 as SGHTA and CDR2 as FQGNSA. The CDR3 extends over 17 amino acids. V lost 0 bases and J lost 0, with 9 bases in between. Here the CDR3 reads CASSLAVQGSGANVLTF. For the CDR3, the DNA is TGTGCCAGCAGCTTAGCTGTACAGGGCTCTGGGGCCAACGTCCTGACTTTC.

The chain carries TRBV7-3 and TRBJ2-2; 11 nucleotides agree with TRBD2. The ends lost 7 bases at V and 6 bases at J; junction bases unmatched: 7. The germline V gene encodes CDR1 SGHTA and CDR2 FQGTGA. The CDR3 consists of 15 residues. In DNA form, the CDR3 reads TGTGCCAGCACCCCGGGGACTAGCGGCTCCGGGGAGCTGTTTTTT. It codes for CASTPGTSGSGELFF.

This sequence joins TRBV10-3 and TRBJ2-2; D gene uncertain. The V end lost 2 bases, the J end lost 5 bases, and 6 bases lay between the germline ends. Per germline, CDR1 ENHRY and CDR2 SYGVKD. The CDR3 spans 13 residues. This CDR3 is CAISEPLTGELFF. The CDR3 DNA reads TGTGCCATCAGTGAGCCCCTTACCGGGGAGCTGTTTTTT.

This chain joins TRBV25-1 and TRBJ1-3; TRBD1 is a possible D gene (5 bases). The germline gives CDR1 MGHDK, CDR2 SYGVNS. Trimming took 6 bases from V and 4 from J, leaving 19 bases between them. The CDR3 covers 16 residues. CDR3 protein: CASSARDRAAGNTIYF. The CDR3 DNA is TGTGCCAGCAGCGCCCGGGACCGTGCCGCGGGAAACACCATATATTTT.